At least ten counts were recorded for the clone carrying this TCR beta chain. Its antigen is undetermined. One end of the junction fails to match germline, which may point to a read error. This entry belongs to a study of Graves' ophthalmopathy and Graves' hyperthyroidism. In this cohort, patients with other autoimmune diseases, uncontrolled infections, pregnancy or lactation were excluded. Sampling approximately 10 ml of fresh peripheral blood provided the PBMCs. Germline loops: CDR1 SEHNR, CDR2 FQNEAQ (reference sequence). The CDR3 is 15 amino acids. TCR beta CDR3 regions were amplified from RNA transcripts. The library came from an HTBI-primed first-round RT-PCR and a second-round multiplex PCR. TCRdb analysed the multiplex PCR reads with MiXCR anew, one entry per CDR3 protein. The data show 650,000 to 800,000 distinct CDR3 sequences, just over 40% seen once. Whole-study findings and limits: Its predictions of ophthalmopathy progression gave the model 65% to 71% sensitivity and about 72% specificity. Most clonotypes expanded in thyroid above 0.001 frequency were present in blood too.

The origin of this receptor is an adult man with Graves' ophthalmopathy. Sequenced sample: peripheral blood. The chain has TRBV7-9 and TRBJ1-2; TRBD1 agrees at 9 bases. The CDR3 region is CASRPPDRGNFGYTF. The CDR3 coding sequence is TGTGCCAGCAGACCGCCCGACAGGGGGAACTTTGGCTACACCTTC.